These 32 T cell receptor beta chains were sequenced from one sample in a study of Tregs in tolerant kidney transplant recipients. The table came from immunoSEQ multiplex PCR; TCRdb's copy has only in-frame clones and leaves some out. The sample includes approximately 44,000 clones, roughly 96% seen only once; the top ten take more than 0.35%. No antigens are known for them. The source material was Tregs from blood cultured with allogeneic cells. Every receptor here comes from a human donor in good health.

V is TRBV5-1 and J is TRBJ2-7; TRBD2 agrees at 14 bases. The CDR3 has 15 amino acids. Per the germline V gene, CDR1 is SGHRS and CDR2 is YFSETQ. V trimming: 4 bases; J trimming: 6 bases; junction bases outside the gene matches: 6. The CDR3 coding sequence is TGCGCCAGCAGCGTTCCGGGACTAGCGGGAGTCGAGCAGTACTTC. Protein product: CASSVPGLAGVEQYF.

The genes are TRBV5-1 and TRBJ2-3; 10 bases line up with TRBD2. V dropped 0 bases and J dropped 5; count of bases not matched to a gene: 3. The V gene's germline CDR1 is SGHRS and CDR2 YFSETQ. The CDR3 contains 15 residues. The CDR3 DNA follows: TGCGCCAGCAGCTTGGTTAGCGGGGGGCAAGATACGCAGTATTTT. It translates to CASSLVSGGQDTQYF.

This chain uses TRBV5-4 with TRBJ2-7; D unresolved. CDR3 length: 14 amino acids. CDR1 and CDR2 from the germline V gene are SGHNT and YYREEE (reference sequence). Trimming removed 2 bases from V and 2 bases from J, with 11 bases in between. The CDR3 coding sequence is TGTGCCAGCAGCTTATACAAACCACCCTACGAGCAGTACTTC. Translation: CASSLYKPPYEQYF.

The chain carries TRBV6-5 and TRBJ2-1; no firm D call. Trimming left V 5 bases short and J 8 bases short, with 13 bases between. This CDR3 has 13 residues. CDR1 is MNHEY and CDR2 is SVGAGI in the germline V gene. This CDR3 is CASSTRTIHEQFF. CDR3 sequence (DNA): TGTGCCAGCAGTACTCGGACGATTCATGAGCAGTTCTTC.

The CDR3 sequence is CASSLASPGELFF. The DNA for the CDR3 is TGCGCCAGCAGCTTGGCGTCCCCCGGGGAGCTGTTTTTT. V and J are TRBV5-1 and TRBJ2-2; D remains unclear. Trimming pared 0 bases from V and 6 bases from J, leaving 6 bases between. Germline lookup yields CDR1 SGHRS and CDR2 YFSETQ. The CDR3 is 13 residues long.

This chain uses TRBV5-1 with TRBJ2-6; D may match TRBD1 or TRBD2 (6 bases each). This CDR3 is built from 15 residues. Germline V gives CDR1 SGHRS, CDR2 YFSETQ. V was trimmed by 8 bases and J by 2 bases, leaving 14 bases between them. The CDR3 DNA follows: TGCGCCAGTAGTGAGGGGGGAACTGGGGCCAACGTCCTGACTTTC. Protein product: CASSEGGTGANVLTF.

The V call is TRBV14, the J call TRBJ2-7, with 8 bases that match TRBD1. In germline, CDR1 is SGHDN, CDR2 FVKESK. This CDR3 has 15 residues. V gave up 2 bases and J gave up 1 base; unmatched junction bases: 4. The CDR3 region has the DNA TGTGCCAGCAGCCAACTCGGACAGGGTTCCTACGAGCAGTACTTC. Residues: CASSQLGQGSYEQYF.

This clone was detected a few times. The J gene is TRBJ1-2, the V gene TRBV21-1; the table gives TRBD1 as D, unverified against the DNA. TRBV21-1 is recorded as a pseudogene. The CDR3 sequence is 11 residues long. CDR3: CATDTGYGYTF. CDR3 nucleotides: TGTGCCACCGACACCGGCTATGGCTACACCTTC.

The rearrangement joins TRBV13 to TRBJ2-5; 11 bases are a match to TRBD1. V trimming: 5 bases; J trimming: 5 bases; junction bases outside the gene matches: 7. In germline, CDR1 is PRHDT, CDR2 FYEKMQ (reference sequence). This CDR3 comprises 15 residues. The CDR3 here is CASSARGTGGETQYF. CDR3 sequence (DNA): TGTGCCAGCAGCGCCCGGGGGACAGGGGGGGAGACCCAGTACTTC.

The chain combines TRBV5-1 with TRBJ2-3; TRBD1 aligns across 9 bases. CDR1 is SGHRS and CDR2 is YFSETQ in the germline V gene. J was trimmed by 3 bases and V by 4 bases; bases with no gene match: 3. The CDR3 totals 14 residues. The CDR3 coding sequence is TGCGCCAGCAGCGCGGGGACAGGGACAGATACGCAGTATTTT. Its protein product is CASSAGTGTDTQYF.

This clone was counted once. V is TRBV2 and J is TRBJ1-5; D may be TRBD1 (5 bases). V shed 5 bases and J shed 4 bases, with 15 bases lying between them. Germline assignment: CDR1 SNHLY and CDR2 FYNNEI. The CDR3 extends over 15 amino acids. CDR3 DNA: TGTGCCAGCAGTCCCATCGGAGACAGAAATCAGCCCCAGCATTTT. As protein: CASSPIGDRNQPQHF.

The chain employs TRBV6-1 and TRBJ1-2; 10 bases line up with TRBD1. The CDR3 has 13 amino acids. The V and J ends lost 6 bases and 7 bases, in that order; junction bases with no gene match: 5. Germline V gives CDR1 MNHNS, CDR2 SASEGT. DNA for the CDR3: TGTGCCAGCAGGATGGACAGGGGGGCTGGCTACACCTTC. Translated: CASRMDRGAGYTF.

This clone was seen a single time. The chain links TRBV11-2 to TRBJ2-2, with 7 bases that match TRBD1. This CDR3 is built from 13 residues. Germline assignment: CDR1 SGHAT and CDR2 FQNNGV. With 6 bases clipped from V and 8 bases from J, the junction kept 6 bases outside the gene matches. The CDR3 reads CASRPDRVGELFF. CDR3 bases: TGTGCCAGCAGACCAGACAGGGTGGGGGAGCTGTTTTTT. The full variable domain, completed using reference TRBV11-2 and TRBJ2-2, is EAGVAQSPRYKIIEKRQSVAFWCNPISGHATLYWYQQILGQGPKLLIQFQNNGVVDDSQLPKDRFSAERLKGVDSTLKIQPAKLEDSAVYLCASRPDRVGELFFGEGSRLTVL.

CDR3 amino acids: CASSLEGNTEAFF. The CDR3 DNA is TGTGCCAGCAGCTTAGAAGGTAACACTGAAGCTTTCTTT. This chain links TRBV5-8 with TRBJ1-1; D uncertain. CDR3 length: 13 residues. V was cut by 2 bases and J by 2 bases, with 7 bases left in between. Germline V lookup: CDR1 SGHTS, CDR2 YDEGEE.

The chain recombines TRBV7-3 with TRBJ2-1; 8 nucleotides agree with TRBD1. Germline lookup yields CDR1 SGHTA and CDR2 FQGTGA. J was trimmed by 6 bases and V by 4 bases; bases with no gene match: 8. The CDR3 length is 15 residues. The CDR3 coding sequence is TGTGCCAGCAGCTCCCAGGGGGCCGGTAGCAATGAGCAGTTCTTC. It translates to CASSSQGAGSNEQFF.

The CDR3 sequence: CASIGLHTEAFF. CDR3 nucleotides: TGTGCCAGCATAGGGCTCCACACTGAAGCTTTCTTT. The rearrangement joins TRBV28 to TRBJ1-1, with D unclear. Germline V gene sequence: CDR1 MDHEN, CDR2 SYDVKM. This CDR3 is built from 12 residues. The V and J ends lost 7 bases and 3 bases respectively, with 9 bases between them.

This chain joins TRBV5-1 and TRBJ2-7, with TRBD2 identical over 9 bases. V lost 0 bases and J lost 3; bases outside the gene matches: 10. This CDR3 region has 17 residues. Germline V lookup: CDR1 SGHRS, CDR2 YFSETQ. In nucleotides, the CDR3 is TGCGCCAGCAGCTTGGCCCTCCTATCTAGCGGGATCTACGAGCAGTACTTC. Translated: CASSLALLSSGIYEQYF.

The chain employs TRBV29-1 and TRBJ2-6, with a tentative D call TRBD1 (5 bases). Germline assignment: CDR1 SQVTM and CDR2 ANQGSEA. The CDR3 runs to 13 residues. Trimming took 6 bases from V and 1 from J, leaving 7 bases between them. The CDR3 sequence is CSVAGSGANVLTF. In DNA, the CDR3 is TGCAGCGTGGCAGGGTCTGGGGCCAACGTCCTGACTTTC. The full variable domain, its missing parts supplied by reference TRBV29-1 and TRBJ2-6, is SAVISQKPSRDICQRGTSLTIQCQVDSQVTMMFWYRQQPGQSLTLIATANQGSEATYESGFVIDKFPISRPNLTFSTLTVSNMSPEDSSIYLCSVAGSGANVLTFGAGSRLTVL.

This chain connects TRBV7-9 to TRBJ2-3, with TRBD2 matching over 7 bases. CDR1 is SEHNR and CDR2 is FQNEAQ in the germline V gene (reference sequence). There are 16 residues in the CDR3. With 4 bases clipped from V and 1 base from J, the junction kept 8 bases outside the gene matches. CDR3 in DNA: TGTGCCAGCAGCTCCTATCGACTAGCTGGCACAGATACGCAGTATTTT. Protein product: CASSSYRLAGTDTQYF.

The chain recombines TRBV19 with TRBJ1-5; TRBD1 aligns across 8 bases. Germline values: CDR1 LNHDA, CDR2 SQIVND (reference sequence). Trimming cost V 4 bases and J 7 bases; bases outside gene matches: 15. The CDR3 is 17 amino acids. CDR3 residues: CASSSNEGRGLNQPQHF. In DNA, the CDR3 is TGTGCCAGTAGTAGTAACGAGGGCAGGGGGCTGAACCAGCCCCAGCATTTT.

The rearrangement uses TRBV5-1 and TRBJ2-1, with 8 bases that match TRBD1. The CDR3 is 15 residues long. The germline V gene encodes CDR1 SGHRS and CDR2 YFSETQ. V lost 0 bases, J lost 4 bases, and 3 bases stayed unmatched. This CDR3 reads CASSLGWDRYNEQFF. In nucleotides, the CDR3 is TGCGCCAGCAGCTTGGGGTGGGACAGGTACAATGAGCAGTTCTTC.

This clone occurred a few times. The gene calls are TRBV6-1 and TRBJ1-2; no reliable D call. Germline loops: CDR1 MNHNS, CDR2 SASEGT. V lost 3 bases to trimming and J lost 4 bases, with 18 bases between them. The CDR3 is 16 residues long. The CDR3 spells CASSEGGRRISYGYTF. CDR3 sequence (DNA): TGTGCCAGCAGTGAGGGCGGGAGACGAATTAGCTATGGCTACACCTTC.

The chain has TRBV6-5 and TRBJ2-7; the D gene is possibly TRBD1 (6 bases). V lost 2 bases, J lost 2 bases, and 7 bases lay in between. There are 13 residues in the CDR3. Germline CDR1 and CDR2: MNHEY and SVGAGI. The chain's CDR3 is CASSYRQAYEQYF. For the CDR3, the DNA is TGTGCCAGCAGTTACCGACAGGCCTACGAGCAGTACTTC.

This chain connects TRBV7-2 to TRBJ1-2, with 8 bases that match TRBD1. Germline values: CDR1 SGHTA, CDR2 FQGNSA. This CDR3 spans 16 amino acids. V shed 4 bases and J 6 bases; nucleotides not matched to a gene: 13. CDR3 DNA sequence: TGTGCCAGCAGCTCTCGGACAGGGCTCAGTAGTGATGGCTACACCTTC. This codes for CASSSRTGLSSDGYTF. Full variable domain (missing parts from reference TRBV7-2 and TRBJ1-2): GAGVSQSPSNKVTEKGKDVELRCDPISGHTALYWYRQSLGQGLEFLIYFQGNSAPDKSGLPSDRFSAERTGGSVSTLTIQRTQQEDSAVYLCASSSRTGLSSDGYTFGSGTRLTVV.

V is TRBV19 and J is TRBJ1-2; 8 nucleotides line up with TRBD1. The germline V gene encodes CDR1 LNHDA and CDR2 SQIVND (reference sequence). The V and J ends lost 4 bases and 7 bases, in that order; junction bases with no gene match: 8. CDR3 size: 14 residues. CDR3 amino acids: CASSTGQGFGGYTF. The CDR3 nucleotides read TGTGCCAGTAGTACCGGACAGGGTTTCGGTGGCTACACCTTC.

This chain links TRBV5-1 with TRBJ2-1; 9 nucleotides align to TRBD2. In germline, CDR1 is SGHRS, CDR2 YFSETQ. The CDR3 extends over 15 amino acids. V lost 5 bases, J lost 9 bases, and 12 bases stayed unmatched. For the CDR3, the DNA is TGCGCCAGCAGTCTGGGCCTAGCGGGAAGCGGTGAGCAGTTCTTC. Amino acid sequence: CASSLGLAGSGEQFF. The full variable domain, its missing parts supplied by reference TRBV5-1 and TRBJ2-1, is KAGVTQTPRYLIKTRGQQVTLSCSPISGHRSVSWYQQTPGQGLQFLFEYFSETQRNKGNFPGRFSGRQFSNSRSEMNVSTLELGDSALYLCASSLGLAGSGEQFFGPGTRLTVL.

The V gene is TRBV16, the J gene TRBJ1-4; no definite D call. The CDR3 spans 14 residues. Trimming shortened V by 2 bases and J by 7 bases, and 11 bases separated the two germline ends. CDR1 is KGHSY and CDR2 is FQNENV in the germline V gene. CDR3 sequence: CASSQSRVGEKLFF. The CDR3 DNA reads TGTGCCAGCAGCCAAAGCCGAGTCGGTGAAAAACTGTTTTTT.

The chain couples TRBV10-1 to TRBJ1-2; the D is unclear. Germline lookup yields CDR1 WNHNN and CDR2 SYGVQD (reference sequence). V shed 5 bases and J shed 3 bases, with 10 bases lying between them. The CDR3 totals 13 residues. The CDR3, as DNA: TGCGCCAGCAGTCCAGCAGGCCACTATGGCTACACCTTC. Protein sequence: CASSPAGHYGYTF.

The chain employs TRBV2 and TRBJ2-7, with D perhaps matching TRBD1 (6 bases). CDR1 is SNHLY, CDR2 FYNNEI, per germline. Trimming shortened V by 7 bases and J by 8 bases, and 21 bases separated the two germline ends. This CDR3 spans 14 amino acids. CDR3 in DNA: TGTGCCAGCACACGACGGGACACACCGGGAAAGCAGTACTTC. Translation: CASTRRDTPGKQYF.

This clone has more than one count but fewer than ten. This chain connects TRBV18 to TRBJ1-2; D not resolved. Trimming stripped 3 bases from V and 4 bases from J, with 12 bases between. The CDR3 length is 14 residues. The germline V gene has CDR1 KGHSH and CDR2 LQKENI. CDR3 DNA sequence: TGTGCCAGCTCACCTCCGGGAGGAGGCTATGGCTACACCTTC. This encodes CASSPPGGGYGYTF.

CDR3 nucleotide sequence: TGTGCCAGTAGTCAATGGGCAGGGGAGGAGACCCAGTACTTC. Amino acids: CASSQWAGEETQYF. This chain links TRBV19 with TRBJ2-5, with D possibly TRBD1 on 6 matching bases. CDR3 length: 14 residues. V was clipped by 5 bases and J by 5 bases, with 15 bases between them. The germline gives CDR1 LNHDA, CDR2 SQIVND (reference sequence).

CDR3 bases: TGTGCCAGCAGCTTAGATTCGGCTCTGCGGGGAGGGCAGTTCTTC. Amino acid sequence: CASSLDSALRGGQFF. The chain uses TRBV11-3 and TRBJ2-1; a weak D match, TRBD2 (6 bases). Germline V gene sequence: CDR1 SGHNT, CDR2 YENEEA. There are 15 residues in the CDR3. Trimming removed 0 bases at V and 12 bases at J, with 18 bases between.